The 22 T cell receptor beta chains listed next were all sequenced from one sample in a study of Ad26.COV2.S vaccination and SARS-CoV-2 variants. Assay: immunoSEQ multiplex PCR; the TCRdb copy retains only in-frame clones and omits some. The sample shows about 350,000 clones, around nine tenths of them seen only once. Described treatment: over 15 received Ad26.COV2.S at low or high dose, single or two shots; 5 received placebo; per-sample allocation not given. Day 63 after the first injection of vaccine or placebo was the sampling time. The sample here was peripheral blood, taken in a trial of Ad26.COV2.S vaccine versus placebo. The receptors stem from a person aged 18-60 years who received the Ad26.COV2.S COVID-19 vaccine or a placebo.

The chain uses TRBV28 and TRBJ1-5; D gene unclear. V lost 2 bases and J lost 4, with 12 bases in between. CDR3 length: 15 residues. Germline-derived CDR1 and CDR2 are MDHEN and SYDVKM. The CDR3 nucleotides are TGTGCCAGCAGTTTAATGCAGGAGTTAAATCAGCCCCAGCATTTT. It is translated as CASSLMQELNQPQHF.

This rearrangement joins TRBV6-2 or TRBV6-3 to TRBJ2-7; D is uncertain. The CDR3 extends over 12 amino acids. Per germline, CDR1 MNHEY and CDR2 SVGEGT. V gave up 6 bases and J gave up 2 bases, with 8 bases separating them. CDR3 in DNA: TGTGCCAGCAGCCATCATGCCTACGAGCAGTACTTC. The encoded protein is CASSHHAYEQYF.

The chain uses TRBV27 and TRBJ2-6; D ambiguous. From germline, CDR1 is MNHEY and CDR2 SMNVEV (reference sequence). This CDR3 contains 17 residues. The V end was cut by 1 base, the J end by 2 bases, with 12 bases between. Here the CDR3 reads CASSLFPSTPGANVLTF. The CDR3 coding sequence is TGTGCCAGCAGTTTATTCCCATCTACACCTGGGGCCAACGTCCTGACTTTC.

This chain joins TRBV6-2 or TRBV6-3 and TRBJ2-1, with 8 bases aligning to TRBD2. After removal of 6 bases from V and 9 bases from J, the junction contained 16 bases not matched to a gene. The V gene's germline CDR1 is MNHEY and CDR2 SVGEGT. The CDR3 runs 16 residues. The chain's CDR3 is CASSSGLANVLVEQFF. The CDR3 region has the DNA TGTGCCAGCAGCTCAGGACTAGCTAACGTCCTCGTTGAGCAGTTCTTC.

This sequence joins TRBV5-1 and TRBJ1-2; 7 bases are shared with TRBD1. CDR3 size: 13 residues. V was pared by 4 bases and J by 7 bases, with 7 bases of the junction left unmatched. Germline V gene sequence: CDR1 SGHRS, CDR2 YFSETQ. Written as DNA, the CDR3 is TGCGCCAGCAGCGATGACAGGGTAGCTGGCTACACCTTC. This sequence encodes CASSDDRVAGYTF.

This clone came up a few times. The chain uses TRBV7-8 and TRBJ2-3; D might be TRBD1 (6 bases). V was pared by 9 bases and J by 3 bases, with 16 bases between. Germline CDR1 and CDR2: SGHVS and FQNEAQ. This CDR3 contains 14 residues. The CDR3: CASSLDRTTDTQYF. The CDR3 coding sequence is TGTGCCAGTAGCCTCGACAGGACGACAGATACGCAGTATTTT. Complete variable domain (other parts from reference TRBV7-8 and TRBJ2-3): GAGVSQSPRYKVAKRGQDVALRCDPISGHVSLFWYQQALGQGPEFLTYFQNEAQLDKSGLPSDRFFAERPEGSVSTLKIQRTQQEDSAVYLCASSLDRTTDTQYFGPGTRLTVL.

The chain uses TRBV6-5 and TRBJ1-6; TRBD1 might be the D (6 bases). The CDR3 sequence is 15 residues long. CDR1 and CDR2 from the germline V gene are MNHEY and SVGAGI. V lost 7 bases, J lost 0 bases, and 10 bases lay in between. The CDR3 spells CASIQGISYNSPLHF. As DNA, the CDR3 is TGTGCCAGCATACAGGGAATCTCCTATAATTCACCCCTCCACTTT.

The V and J genes are TRBV28 and TRBJ1-4; 9 positions match TRBD1. Germline assignment: CDR1 MDHEN and CDR2 SYDVKM. The CDR3 length is 17 residues. Trimming at V came to 4 bases and at J to 3 bases, leaving 9 bases not matched to a gene. Written as DNA, the CDR3 is TGTGCCAGCAGTTCTGTCCCGGGACAGGGCGCTAATGAAAAACTGTTTTTT. Encoded protein: CASSSVPGQGANEKLFF.

This clone was seen a single time. This sequence joins TRBV29-1 and TRBJ2-7, with D perhaps TRBD2 (6 bases). In germline, CDR1 is SQVTM, CDR2 ANQGSEA. Deletions cut 0 bases from V and 5 bases from J, with 17 bases between. The CDR3 covers 15 residues. The CDR3, as DNA: TGCAGCGTTGAAGACCCGCGGGGACCCCGCGACGAGCAGTACTTC. Translated: CSVEDPRGPRDEQYF.

The V call is TRBV6-5, the J call TRBJ1-1; D may be TRBD1 (6 bases). The germline V and J ends were trimmed by 3 bases and 5 bases, with 10 bases remaining between them. CDR3 length: 13 residues. The germline CDR1 and CDR2 sequences are MNHEY and SVGAGI. CDR3 DNA sequence: TGTGCCAGCAGTTATGGGGGGCGGACTGAAGCTTTCTTT. As protein: CASSYGGRTEAFF.

The rearrangement links TRBV7-2 to TRBJ1-6, with D possibly TRBD1 on 6 matching bases. V lost 5 bases to trimming and J lost 5 bases, with 13 bases between them. Germline values: CDR1 SGHTA, CDR2 FQGNSA. CDR3 length: 15 residues. CDR3 residues: CASSHGTPHNSPLHF. CDR3 sequence (DNA): TGTGCCAGCAGCCACGGGACACCCCATAATTCACCCCTCCACTTT.

V usage is TRBV6-2 or TRBV6-3 and J usage is TRBJ2-7; D is unclear. V was clipped by 2 bases and J by 0 bases, with 11 bases between them. Germline V gene lookup returns CDR1 MNHEY and CDR2 SVGEGT. CDR3 length: 15 residues. The CDR3: CASSYSERSSYEQYF. CDR3 coding DNA: TGTGCCAGCAGTTACAGTGAAAGGAGCTCCTACGAGCAGTACTTC.

J is TRBJ2-5 and V is TRBV6-1; 10 bases match TRBD2. CDR3 length: 17 residues. The ends lost 4 bases at V and 4 bases at J; junction bases unmatched: 12. Germline CDR1 MNHNS, CDR2 SASEGT. CDR3 DNA sequence: TGTGCCAGCAGTGCATCCTCTAGCGGGGGTAGAGGAGAGACCCAGTACTTC. This translates into CASSASSSGGRGETQYF.

CDR3 in amino acids: CASSPSGGAWTEAFF. The DNA of the CDR3 is TGTGCCAGCAGCCCCTCCGGGGGCGCATGGACTGAAGCTTTCTTT. The chain recombines TRBV14 with TRBJ1-1, with a possible D match to TRBD1 (6 bases). The CDR3 spans 15 residues. V lost 4 bases, J lost 5 bases, and 17 bases lay in between. CDR1 is SGHDN, CDR2 FVKESK, per germline.

The chain joins TRBV18 to TRBJ2-7, with 9 nucleotides matching TRBD1. The CDR3 is 15 residues long. J gave up 2 bases and V 3 bases, and 5 bases lay outside the gene matches. Germline CDR1 is KGHSH and CDR2 is LQKENI. Here the CDR3 reads CASSPAWDRAYEQYF. As DNA, the CDR3 is TGTGCCAGCTCACCCGCCTGGGACAGGGCCTACGAGCAGTACTTC.

The chain recombines TRBV6-5 with TRBJ1-2; possibly TRBD1 for D (6 bases). This CDR3 comprises 11 residues. Germline V gene lookup returns CDR1 MNHEY and CDR2 SVGAGI. DNA of the CDR3: TGTGGTACGGGGGCCACTATAGGCTACACCTTC. It codes for CGTGATIGYTF.

This clone is a singleton in its sample. The V gene is TRBV5-1, the J gene TRBJ2-2, with D perhaps given as TRBD1 or TRBD2 (6 bases each). The V and J ends lost 1 base and 8 bases respectively, with 15 bases between them. This CDR3 contains 15 residues. In germline, CDR1 is SGHRS, CDR2 YFSETQ. The CDR3 DNA reads TGCGCCAGCAGCTTGTCGGTCGGGGGCCCGGGGGAGCTGTTTTTT. Encoded protein: CASSLSVGGPGELFF.

The chain recombines TRBV5-1 with TRBJ2-2; TRBD1 aligns across 8 bases. V was clipped by 4 bases and J by 7 bases; unmatched bases: 9. CDR1 is SGHRS, CDR2 YFSETQ, per germline. The CDR3 has 15 amino acids. CDR3 amino acids: CASSPGQGYFGELFF. CDR3 in DNA: TGCGCCAGCAGCCCTGGACAGGGCTACTTCGGGGAGCTGTTTTTT. Full variable domain (outside the CDR3, taken from reference TRBV5-1 and TRBJ2-2): KAGVTQTPRYLIKTRGQQVTLSCSPISGHRSVSWYQQTPGQGLQFLFEYFSETQRNKGNFPGRFSGRQFSNSRSEMNVSTLELGDSALYLCASSPGQGYFGELFFGEGSRLTVL.

The V and J genes are TRBV30 and TRBJ1-5; D unresolved. Per the germline V gene, CDR1 is GTSNPN and CDR2 is SVGIG (reference sequence). V was cut by 4 bases and J by 0 bases, with 7 bases left in between. This CDR3 is 13 amino acids long. Here the CDR3 reads CAWTGPSNQPQHF. The CDR3, as DNA: TGTGCCTGGACCGGGCCTAGCAATCAGCCCCAGCATTTT.

The V gene is TRBV28, the J gene TRBJ1-2; TRBD1 is a possible D gene (6 bases). This CDR3 has 15 amino acids. CDR1 is MDHEN and CDR2 is SYDVKM in the germline V gene. Trimming took 7 bases from V and 0 from J, leaving 15 bases between them. CDR3 nucleotides: TGTGCCAGCACCCCGCAGGGGATAGCTAACTATGGCTACACCTTC. Translation: CASTPQGIANYGYTF.

This sequence joins TRBV2 and TRBJ2-3; D tentatively reads TRBD1 or TRBD2 (7 bases each). Germline assignment: CDR1 SNHLY and CDR2 FYNNEI. The ends were cut back, 9 bases at V and 0 bases at J, with 13 bases in the middle. The length of the CDR3 is 14 residues. CDR3 DNA sequence: TGTGCCAGGGGAGGGACAGCTAGCACAGATACGCAGTATTTT. Its protein product is CARGGTASTDTQYF.

The chain joins TRBV6-2 or TRBV6-3 to TRBJ1-1; D call uncertain. Trimming took off 0 bases at V and 3 bases at J, with 17 bases between the two ends. Germline V lookup: CDR1 MNHEY, CDR2 SVGEGT. The CDR3 runs to 17 residues. CDR3 nucleotide sequence: TGTGCCAGCAGTTACTCGGTAGGGTCCGGTATCCACACTGAAGCTTTCTTT. This sequence encodes CASSYSVGSGIHTEAFF.